Sequencing of this T cell receptor beta chain was carried out in a study of radiotherapy plus CTLA-4 blockade in lung cancer. The study gave focal radiation plus ipilimumab CTLA-4 blockade to patients with chemo-refractory metastatic non-small-cell lung cancer. TCRdb's table, derived via immunoSEQ multiplex PCR, lists solely in-frame clones and lacks some. The data hold around 82,000 clones, with more than 85% observed a single time. For this clone: What it binds is not known.

Study-level findings and limits: Expansion in blood of tumor-derived TCR clones was seen after radiotherapy plus ipilimumab. Reports identified early blood T cell clone dynamics, with interferon-beta, as the best response predictor.

The sequenced sample was peripheral blood, obtained from a patient treated with radiotherapy plus ipilimumab. The TCR sequence derives from a human donor with non-small cell lung cancer that progressed on radiotherapy plus ipilimumab.

The CDR3 sequence: CAWSDALAGVSEQYF. The CDR3, as DNA: TGTGCCTGGAGCGATGCACTAGCGGGTGTTTCCGAGCAGTACTTC. This rearrangement joins TRBV30 to TRBJ2-7; TRBD2 matches at 9 bases. Germline trimming cut 3 bases from V and 6 bases from J; bases unmatched to any gene: 12. The CDR3 runs 15 residues. Germline CDR1 and CDR2: GTSNPN and SVGIG (reference sequence).